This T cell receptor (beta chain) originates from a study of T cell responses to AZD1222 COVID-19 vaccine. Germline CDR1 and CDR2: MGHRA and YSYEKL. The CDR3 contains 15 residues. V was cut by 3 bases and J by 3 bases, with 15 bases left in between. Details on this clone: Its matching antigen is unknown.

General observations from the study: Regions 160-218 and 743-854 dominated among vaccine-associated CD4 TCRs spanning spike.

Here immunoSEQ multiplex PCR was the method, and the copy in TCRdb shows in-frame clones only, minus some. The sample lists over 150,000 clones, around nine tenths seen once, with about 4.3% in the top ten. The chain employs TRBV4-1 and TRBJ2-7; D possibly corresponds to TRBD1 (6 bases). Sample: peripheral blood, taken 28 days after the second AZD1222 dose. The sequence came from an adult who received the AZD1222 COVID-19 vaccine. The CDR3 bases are TGCGCCAGCAGCCATGATGGCAGGGGTAACTACGAGCAGTACTTC. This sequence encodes CASSHDGRGNYEQYF.